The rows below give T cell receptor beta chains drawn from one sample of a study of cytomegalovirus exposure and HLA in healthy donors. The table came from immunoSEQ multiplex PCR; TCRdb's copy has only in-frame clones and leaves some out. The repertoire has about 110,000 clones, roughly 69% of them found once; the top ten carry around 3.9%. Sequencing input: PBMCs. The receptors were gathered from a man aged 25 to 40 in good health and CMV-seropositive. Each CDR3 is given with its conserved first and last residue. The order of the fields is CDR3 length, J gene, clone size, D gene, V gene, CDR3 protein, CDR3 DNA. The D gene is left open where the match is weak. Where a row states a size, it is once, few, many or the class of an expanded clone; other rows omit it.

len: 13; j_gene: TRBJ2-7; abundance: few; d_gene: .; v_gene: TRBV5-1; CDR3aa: CASSFSGWDEQYF; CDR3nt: TGCGCCAGCAGCTTTTCAGGGTGGGACGAGCAGTACTTC
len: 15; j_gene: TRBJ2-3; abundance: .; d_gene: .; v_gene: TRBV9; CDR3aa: CASSVGGGDTDTQYF; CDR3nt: TGTGCCAGCAGCGTTGGCGGGGGCGACACAGATACGCAGTATTTT
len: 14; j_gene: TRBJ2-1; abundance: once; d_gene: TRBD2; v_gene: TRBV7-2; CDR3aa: CASSLRGGGGEQFF; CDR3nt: TGTGCCAGCAGCTTACGGGGGGGCGGGGGTGAGCAGTTCTTC
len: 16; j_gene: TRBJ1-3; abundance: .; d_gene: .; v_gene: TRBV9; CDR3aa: CASSVASEGDGNTIYF; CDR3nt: TGTGCCAGCAGCGTAGCTTCCGAGGGGGATGGAAACACCATATACTTT
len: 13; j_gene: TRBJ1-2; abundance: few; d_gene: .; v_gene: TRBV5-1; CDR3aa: CASSSGFNYGYTF; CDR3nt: TGCGCCAGCAGCTCGGGTTTTAACTATGGCTACACCTTC
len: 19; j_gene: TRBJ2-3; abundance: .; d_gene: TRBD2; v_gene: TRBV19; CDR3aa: CASSLFYWGLAAGTDTQYF; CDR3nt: TGTGCCAGTAGCCTCTTCTACTGGGGACTAGCTGCGGGCACAGATACGCAGTATTTT
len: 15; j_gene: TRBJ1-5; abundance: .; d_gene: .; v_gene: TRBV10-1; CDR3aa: CASSGQFDSNQPQHF; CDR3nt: TGCGCCAGCAGTGGACAGTTTGATAGCAATCAGCCCCAGCATTTT
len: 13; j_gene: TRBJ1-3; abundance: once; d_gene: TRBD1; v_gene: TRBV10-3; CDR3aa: CAIAGGSGNTIYF; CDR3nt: TGTGCCATAGCAGGGGGCTCTGGAAACACCATATATTTT
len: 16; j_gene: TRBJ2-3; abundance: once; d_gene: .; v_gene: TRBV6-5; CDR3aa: CASSSDAGKLPDTQYF; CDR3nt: TGTGCCAGCAGTTCCGATGCAGGGAAACTCCCCGATACGCAGTATTTT
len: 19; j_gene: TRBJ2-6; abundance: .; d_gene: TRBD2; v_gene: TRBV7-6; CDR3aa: CASSIEGLAVSSGANVLTF; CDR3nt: TGTGCCAGCAGCATTGAGGGGCTAGCGGTGAGCTCTGGGGCCAACGTCCTGACTTTC
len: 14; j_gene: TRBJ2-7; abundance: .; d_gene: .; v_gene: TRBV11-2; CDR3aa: CASSPLWSAYEQYF; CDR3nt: TGTGCCAGCAGTCCTCTCTGGTCCGCGTACGAGCAGTACTTC
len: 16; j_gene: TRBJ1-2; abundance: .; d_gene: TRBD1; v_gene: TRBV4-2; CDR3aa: CASSRDRGEANYGYTF; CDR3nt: TGTGCCAGCAGCCGGGACAGGGGCGAAGCTAACTATGGCTACACCTTC
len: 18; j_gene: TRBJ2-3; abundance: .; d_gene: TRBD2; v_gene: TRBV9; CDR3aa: CASSVKLAGGSSTDTQYF; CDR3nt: TGTGCCAGCAGCGTAAAGCTAGCGGGGGGCTCGAGCACAGATACGCAGTATTTT
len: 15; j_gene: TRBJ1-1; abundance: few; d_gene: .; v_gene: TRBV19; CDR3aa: CASSILEGSATEAFF; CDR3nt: TGTGCCAGTAGTATACTTGAGGGATCCGCCACTGAAGCTTTCTTT
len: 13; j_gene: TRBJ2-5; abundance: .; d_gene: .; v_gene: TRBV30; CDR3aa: CAWSTGFASPQYF; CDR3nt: TGTGCCTGGAGCACGGGGTTCGCCTCCCCCCAGTACTTC
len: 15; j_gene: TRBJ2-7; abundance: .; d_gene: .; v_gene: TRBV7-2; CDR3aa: CASSLGVGALGEQYF; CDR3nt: TGTGCCAGCAGCTTAGGAGTGGGAGCCTTAGGCGAGCAGTACTTC